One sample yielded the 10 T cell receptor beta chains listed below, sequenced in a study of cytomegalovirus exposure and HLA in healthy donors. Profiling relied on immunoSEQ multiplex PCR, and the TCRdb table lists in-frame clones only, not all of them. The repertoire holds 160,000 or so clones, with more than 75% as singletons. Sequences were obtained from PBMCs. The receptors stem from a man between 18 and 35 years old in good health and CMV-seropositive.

The CDR3 sequence is CAWSVGGSSYEQYF. The CDR3 DNA reads as TGTGCCTGGAGTGTCGGCGGTAGCTCCTACGAGCAGTACTTC. The chain couples TRBV30 to TRBJ2-7; D unclear. Trimming removed 0 bases at V and 0 bases at J, with 9 bases between. This CDR3 comprises 14 residues. Germline V gene lookup returns CDR1 GTSNPN and CDR2 SVGIG (reference sequence).

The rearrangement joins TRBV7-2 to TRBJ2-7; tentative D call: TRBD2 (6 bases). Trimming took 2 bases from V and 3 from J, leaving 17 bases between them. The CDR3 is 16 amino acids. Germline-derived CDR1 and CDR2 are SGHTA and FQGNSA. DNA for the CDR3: TGTGCCAGCAGCTTAACCGGGAGAGTGACCCTCTACGAGCAGTACTTC. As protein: CASSLTGRVTLYEQYF.

In nucleotides, the CDR3 is TGCGCCAGCAGCTTGGAGGCAGGGGCGAGAGAAAAACTGTTTTTT. This gives the protein CASSLEAGAREKLFF. The chain uses TRBV5-1 and TRBJ1-4, with D possibly matching TRBD1 (6 bases). Between the trimmed V and J ends, which lost 0 bases and 8 bases, there was a span of 14 bases. The germline V gene has CDR1 SGHRS and CDR2 YFSETQ. The CDR3 has 15 residues. The full variable domain, its missing parts supplied by reference TRBV5-1 and TRBJ1-4, is KAGVTQTPRYLIKTRGQQVTLSCSPISGHRSVSWYQQTPGQGLQFLFEYFSETQRNKGNFPGRFSGRQFSNSRSEMNVSTLELGDSALYLCASSLEAGAREKLFFGSGTQLSVL.

In nucleotides, the CDR3 is TGTGCCAGTAGTCCGGGACTCCTAACAGATACGCAGTATTTT. This gives the protein CASSPGLLTDTQYF. The V and J genes are TRBV19 and TRBJ2-3, with D tentatively TRBD2 (6 bases). V lost 5 bases and J 3 bases, leaving 12 bases between the germline ends. This CDR3 is 14 amino acids long. CDR1 and CDR2 from the germline V gene are LNHDA and SQIVND (reference sequence).

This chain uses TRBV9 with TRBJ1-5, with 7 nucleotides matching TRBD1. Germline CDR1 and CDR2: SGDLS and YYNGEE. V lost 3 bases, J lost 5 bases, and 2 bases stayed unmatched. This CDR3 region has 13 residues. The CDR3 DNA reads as TGTGCCAGCAGCGGGGACAGCTATCAGCCCCAGCATTTT. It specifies CASSGDSYQPQHF.

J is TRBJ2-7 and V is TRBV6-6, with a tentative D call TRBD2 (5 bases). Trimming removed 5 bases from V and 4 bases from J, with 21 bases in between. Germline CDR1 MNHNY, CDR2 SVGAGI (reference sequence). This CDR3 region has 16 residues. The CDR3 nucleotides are TGTGCCAGCAGTCCACGCCCTAGCTGGAGCGAATACGAGCAGTACTTC. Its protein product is CASSPRPSWSEYEQYF.

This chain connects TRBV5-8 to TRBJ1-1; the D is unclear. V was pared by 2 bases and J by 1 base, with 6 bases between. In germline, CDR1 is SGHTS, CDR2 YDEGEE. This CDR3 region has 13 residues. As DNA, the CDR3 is TGTGCCAGCAGCTTAAATAAGAACACTGAAGCTTTCTTT. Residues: CASSLNKNTEAFF.

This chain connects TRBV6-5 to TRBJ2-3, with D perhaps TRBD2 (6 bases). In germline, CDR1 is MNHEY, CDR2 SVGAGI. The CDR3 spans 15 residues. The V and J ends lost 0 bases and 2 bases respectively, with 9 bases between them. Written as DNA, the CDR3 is TGTGCCAGCAGTTACTCGCGGGGAAACACAGATACGCAGTATTTT. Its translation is CASSYSRGNTDTQYF.

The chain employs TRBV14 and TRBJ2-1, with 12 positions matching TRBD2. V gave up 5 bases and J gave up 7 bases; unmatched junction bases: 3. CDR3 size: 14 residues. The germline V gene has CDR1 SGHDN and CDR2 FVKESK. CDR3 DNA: TGTGCCAGCAGCGGAACTAGCGGGAGGAATGAGCAGTTCTTC. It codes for CASSGTSGRNEQFF. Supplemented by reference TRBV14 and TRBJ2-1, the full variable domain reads EAGVTQFPSHSVIEKGQTVTLRCDPISGHDNLYWYRRVMGKEIKFLLHFVKESKQDESGMPNNRFLAERTGGTYSTLKVQPAELEDSGVYFCASSGTSGRNEQFFGPGTRLTVL.

The CDR3 region is CAISDSKTGGIGSGELFF. The CDR3 nucleotides are TGTGCCATCAGTGATTCGAAGACAGGGGGAATCGGGTCCGGGGAGCTGTTTTTT. V is TRBV10-3 and J is TRBJ2-2, with TRBD1 matching 9 bases. With 3 bases clipped from V and 6 bases from J, the junction kept 14 bases outside the gene matches. Germline-derived CDR1 and CDR2 are ENHRY and SYGVKD. CDR3 length equals 18 residues.